A selection of T cell receptor beta chains follows, all from one sample in a study of CD8+ T cells in alopecia areata. Profiled with immunoSEQ multiplex PCR; TCRdb holds only in-frame clones, not every one. The sample consists of 100,000 to 130,000 clones, 84% of them appearing once. The sample was CD8+ T cells sorted from blood, taken at week 24, from a patient treated with tofacitinib. These TCRs come from a human donor with alopecia areata. Each CDR3 is given with its conserved first and last residue. The order of the fields is D gene, V gene, J gene, clone size, CDR3 DNA, CDR3 protein. The D gene is left open where the match is weak. Some rows have no size entry. The others give once, few or many, or a class for an expanded clone.

NA	TRBV15	TRBJ2-5	NA	TGTGCCACCAGCAGAGCCACAGGGTCCGGGGAGACCCAGTACTTC	CATSRATGSGETQYF
NA	TRBV5-6	TRBJ2-3	NA	TGTGCCAGCAGCAGAGGGCACTTGACAGTTTCGTTGGATACGCAGTATTTT	CASSRGHLTVSLDTQYF
NA	TRBV27	TRBJ1-1	NA	TGTGCCAGCAGTCTCACACCAACAGGGAACACTGAAGCTTTCTTT	CASSLTPTGNTEAFF
TRBD2	TRBV30	TRBJ2-7	NA	TGTGCCTGGAGTGTAACCCCCTCAGCGGGGGGCGCGGGTTACGAGCAGTACTTC	CAWSVTPSAGGAGYEQYF
NA	TRBV4-2	TRBJ1-6	NA	TGTGCCAGCAGCCAAGATCAGGCGGTTTCCCCCCTCCACTTT	CASSQDQAVSPLHF
NA	TRBV5-1	TRBJ2-1	NA	TGCGCCAGCAGCCCCCTTTTCTCCTACAATGAGCAGTTCTTC	CASSPLFSYNEQFF
NA	TRBV14	TRBJ1-4	NA	TGTGCCAGCAGCCAAGATCGAGGCAGGGGAGGTGAAAAACTGTTTTTT	CASSQDRGRGGEKLFF
NA	TRBV29-1	TRBJ2-5	NA	TGCAGCGTTGAAGGACTAGACAGAGAGACCCAGTACTTC	CSVEGLDRETQYF
TRBD1	TRBV4-3	TRBJ1-3	few	TGCGCCAGCAGCCAAGCGACAGGGGGTCTCGGCTCTGGAAACACCATATATTTT	CASSQATGGLGSGNTIYF
TRBD1	TRBV25-1	TRBJ2-7	NA	TGTGCCAGCAGTGAAGGGGCAGGGGGCCACGAGCAGTACTTC	CASSEGAGGHEQYF
NA	TRBV6-5	TRBJ1-5	NA	TGTGCCAGCAGCCCACTTCAGAGCAATCAGCCCCAGCATTTT	CASSPLQSNQPQHF
TRBD2	TRBV11-2	TRBJ2-3	NA	TGTGCCAGCAGCCCCAGGCCACTAGCGGGGACAGATACGCAGTATTTT	CASSPRPLAGTDTQYF
NA	TRBV19	TRBJ1-1	NA	TGTGCCAGTAGTAAGGAGTTCACTGAAGCTTTCTTT	CASSKEFTEAFF
NA	TRBV7-9	TRBJ2-7	NA	TGTGCCAGCAGCTTTTCCCACGAGCAGTACTTC	CASSFSHEQYF
NA	TRBV7-7	TRBJ2-4	NA	TGTGCTAGCAGCTTAGCGTGGCAGGCCGAAAACATTCAGTACTTC	CASSLAWQAENIQYF
NA	TRBV5-6	TRBJ2-1	NA	TGTGCCAGCAGCTTCGTCCCCAATGAGCAGTTCTTC	CASSFVPNEQFF
NA	TRBV11-2	TRBJ2-7	NA	TGTGCCAGCAGCTTAGGCTCCGTCGAGCAGTACTTC	CASSLGSVEQYF
NA	TRBV27	TRBJ1-1	NA	TGTGCCAGCAGTTTATCCCGGGGGCCCAACACTGAAGCTTTCTTT	CASSLSRGPNTEAFF
TRBD2	TRBV7-2	TRBJ2-7	NA	TGTGCCAGCAGCTTAACCGCGACTAGCGGGTACGAGCAGTACTTC	CASSLTATSGYEQYF
NA	TRBV28	TRBJ2-7	NA	TGTGCCAGCAGTTTATTCGGAAAGGGAGGTGGCGAGCAGTACTTC	CASSLFGKGGGEQYF
NA	TRBV5-1	TRBJ2-1	NA	TGCGCCAGCAGCTCCGGGGCTCGACTAGGCTCCTACAATGAGCAGTTCTTC	CASSSGARLGSYNEQFF
NA	TRBV10-3	TRBJ1-1	NA	TGTGCCACCATACAAGGGGTGGTGGTCGGGGACACTGAAGCTTTCTTT	CATIQGVVVGDTEAFF
NA	TRBV7-2	TRBJ1-2	NA	TGTGCCAGCAGCAAAGCCCCCGGGGGAGGGGGATTGGATGGCTACACCTTC	CASSKAPGGGGLDGYTF
NA	TRBV5-1	TRBJ1-1	NA	TGCGCCAGCAGCTTGGGGGGACTTGAAGCTTTCTTT	CASSLGGLEAFF
TRBD1	TRBV7-9	TRBJ2-1	few	TGTGCCAGCAGCCCCTGGGACAGCAATGAGCAGTTCTTC	CASSPWDSNEQFF
NA	TRBV2	TRBJ2-7	few	TGTGCCAGCAGACCTCAGGGTTCCTACGAGCAGTACTTC	CASRPQGSYEQYF
NA	TRBV5-1	TRBJ2-7	NA	TGCGCCAGCAGCTTGGCCGGGACACTCTCCTACGAGCAGTACTTC	CASSLAGTLSYEQYF
TRBD1	TRBV19	TRBJ2-7	NA	TGTGCCAGTAGTCCCCGGGACAGGGGGCCCTACGAGCAGTACTTC	CASSPRDRGPYEQYF
NA	TRBV15	TRBJ2-1	NA	TGTGCCACCAGCGCCCAGAACAATGAGCAGTTCTTC	CATSAQNNEQFF
NA	TRBV10-3	TRBJ2-5	few	TGTGCCATCAGTGAGTTGGCAGCCCAAGAGACCCAGTACTTC	CAISELAAQETQYF
TRBD1	TRBV19	TRBJ2-3	NA	TGTGCCAGTAGCCTACAGGGGAACCCAGATACGCAGTATTTT	CASSLQGNPDTQYF
TRBD2	TRBV2	TRBJ2-3	few	TGTGCCAGCAGTGACGGGACTATATTCACAGATACGCAGTATTTT	CASSDGTIFTDTQYF